This T cell receptor beta chain was recorded in a study of blood T cell repertoires in COVID-19. Study-wide context: From the United States, Italy and Spain came samples of acute and convalescent COVID-19. T cells, B-cell-depleted T cells, or PBMCs provided the cDNA or gDNA that served as material.

The assay was immunoSEQ multiplex PCR, and TCRdb's table has in-frame clones only and misses some. This repertoire shows some 390,000 clones, over 85% found once; its top ten account for less than 2%. V was clipped by 5 bases and J by 0 bases, with 7 bases between them. CDR3 length: 13 amino acids. From germline, CDR1 is MNHEY and CDR2 SVGEGT. Among Cohort 3 donors, those recovered had two negative PCRs, clearance, or symptom resolution. Material for sequencing was PBMCs or T cells enriched from blood (not recorded which). The TCR sequence derives from a woman in her twenties or thirties who had recovered from COVID-19. The chain recombines TRBV6-2 or TRBV6-3 with TRBJ1-1; D remains ambiguous. CDR3 region: CASSLSLNTEAFF. CDR3 in DNA: TGTGCCAGCAGTCTTAGTTTGAACACTGAAGCTTTCTTT.